These 19 T cell receptor beta chains were sequenced from one sample in a study of blood T cell repertoires in COVID-19. Method: immunoSEQ multiplex PCR; TCRdb's copy keeps in-frame clones and lacks some. The data show 150,000 to 200,000 clones, roughly nine tenths seen once. Source material: peripheral blood. Receptor source: a man aged 55-75 years with active or convalescent COVID-19.

A single count supports this clone. The rearrangement uses TRBV6-2 or TRBV6-3 and TRBJ2-2, with D unresolved. This CDR3 spans 14 amino acids. CDR1 is MNHEY and CDR2 is SVGEGT in the germline V gene. Trimming cost V 1 base and J 4 bases, with 7 bases left between them. In nucleotides, the CDR3 is TGTGCCAGCAGTTACTTACAGCCCACCGGGGAGCTGTTTTTT. Protein: CASSYLQPTGELFF.

The chain uses TRBV30 and TRBJ2-5; 7 positions agree with TRBD2. The CDR3 has 14 amino acids. Germline CDR1 is GTSNPN and CDR2 is SVGIG (reference sequence). The CDR3 protein is CAMESGRHRGTQYF. The CDR3 region has the DNA TGTGCAATGGAATCCGGGAGGCACCGGGGGACCCAGTACTTC.

In this sample, this clone turned up a few times. This chain connects TRBV6-4 to TRBJ2-7, with 8 bases that match TRBD1. Trimming cost V 7 bases and J 3 bases; bases outside gene matches: 5. This CDR3 comprises 13 residues. Germline V CDR1 and CDR2: MRHNA, SNTAGT. In nucleotides, the CDR3 is TGTGCCAGCAACCGACAGGGGAACTACGAGCAGTACTTC. Protein product: CASNRQGNYEQYF.

The CDR3 spells CASRPSGANTEAFF. In DNA form, the CDR3 reads TGTGCCAGTAGACCTTCAGGGGCGAACACTGAAGCTTTCTTT. The chain employs TRBV19 and TRBJ1-1, with a possible D match to TRBD1 (6 bases). The CDR3 contains 14 residues. Trimming left V 6 bases short and J 1 base short, with 12 bases between. CDR1 LNHDA and CDR2 SQIVND come from the germline V gene (reference sequence).

CDR3 bases: TGTGCCACCGGGGGTGGCAACATGAACACTGAAGCTTTCTTT. Amino acid sequence: CATGGGNMNTEAFF. The rearrangement links TRBV10-3 to TRBJ1-1; D is possibly TRBD1 (5 bases). The V gene's germline CDR1 is ENHRY and CDR2 SYGVKD. This CDR3 has 14 amino acids. With 10 bases removed from V and 0 bases from J, the gap between germline ends came to 15 bases.

J is TRBJ1-2 and V is TRBV7-2, with 7 nucleotides matching TRBD1. The germline CDR1 and CDR2 sequences are SGHTA and FQGNSA. The CDR3 has 14 residues. With V trimmed by 5 bases and J by 9 bases, 12 bases remained unmatched. CDR3 DNA: TGTGCCAGCAGCCACCCCCCGGGACAGAAGAGCTACACCTTC. Translated: CASSHPPGQKSYTF.

The chain is built from TRBV29-1 and TRBJ1-5; 7 positions agree with TRBD1. V trimming: 5 bases; J trimming: 3 bases; junction bases outside the gene matches: 4. From germline, CDR1 is SQVTM and CDR2 ANQGSEA. The CDR3 spans 13 residues. The CDR3 nucleotides read TGCAGCGTTAGTGGGACAGACAATCAGCCCCAGCATTTT. It translates to CSVSGTDNQPQHF.

The gene calls are TRBV10-3 and TRBJ1-2; D perhaps matches TRBD1 (5 bases). The CDR3 is 15 amino acids. Looked up from germline, CDR1 is ENHRY and CDR2 is SYGVKD. V was trimmed by 2 bases and J by 2 bases, leaving 12 bases between them. CDR3 amino acids: CAISEGGGLNYGYTF. Written as DNA, the CDR3 is TGTGCCATCAGTGAGGGGGGAGGATTGAACTATGGCTACACCTTC.

The chain couples TRBV5-1 to TRBJ2-7; 10 bases fit TRBD2. Per germline, CDR1 SGHRS and CDR2 YFSETQ. CDR3 length: 17 residues. J lost 0 bases, V lost 0 bases, and 6 bases had no gene match. CDR3 in DNA: TGCGCCAGCAGCTTGGAGGCTAGCGGGAGCCACTCCTACGAGCAGTACTTC. Translation: CASSLEASGSHSYEQYF.

The chain couples TRBV7-9 to TRBJ2-3; D not resolved. Per germline, CDR1 SEHNR and CDR2 FQNEAQ (reference sequence). Trimming removed 2 bases from V and 2 bases from J, with 11 bases in between. The CDR3 covers 15 residues. The CDR3 here is CASSLLPGLTDTQYF. CDR3 sequence (DNA): TGTGCCAGCAGCTTATTACCAGGCCTCACAGATACGCAGTATTTT.

The chain employs TRBV19 and TRBJ1-5; 8 bases fit TRBD1. The CDR3 totals 16 residues. Germline CDR1 LNHDA, CDR2 SQIVND (reference sequence). V lost 5 bases and J lost 2; bases outside the gene matches: 8. In DNA form, the CDR3 reads TGTGCCAGTAGTTTTCGAGACAGGGGAGGCAATCAGCCCCAGCATTTT. Its protein product is CASSFRDRGGNQPQHF. The full variable domain, its missing parts supplied by reference TRBV19 and TRBJ1-5, is DGGITQSPKYLFRKEGQNVTLSCEQNLNHDAMYWYRQDPGQGLRLIYYSQIVNDFQKGDIAEGYSVSREKKESFPLTVTSAQKNPTAFYLCASSFRDRGGNQPQHFGDGTRLSIL.

DNA for the CDR3: TGTGCTAGTGGTTTGGTAGGGGGTTGGGACACTGAAGCTTTCTTT. Translation gives CASGLVGGWDTEAFF. The chain uses TRBV12-5 and TRBJ1-1, with a weak D call TRBD1 (6 bases). This CDR3 region has 15 residues. Trimming removed 0 bases at V and 3 bases at J, with 11 bases between. Germline lookup yields CDR1 LGHNT and CDR2 FRNRAP.

The chain uses TRBV2 and TRBJ1-2; D is uncertain. V lost 2 bases and J lost 1, with 11 bases in between. The CDR3 consists of 15 residues. The germline V gene has CDR1 SNHLY and CDR2 FYNNEI. Here the CDR3 DNA reads TGTGCCAGCAGTGAATGGCAAGGACTTAACTATGGCTACACCTTC. It is translated as CASSEWQGLNYGYTF.

This sequence joins TRBV7-9 and TRBJ2-1; 14 nucleotides match TRBD2. This CDR3 has 18 residues. Germline CDR1 and CDR2: SEHNR and FQNEAQ (reference sequence). The junction had 10 bases not matched to a gene; V was cut back by 5 bases and J by 4 bases. The CDR3 bases are TGTGCCAGCAGCCCACCGGGACTAGCGGGAGCTAGTTACAATGAGCAGTTCTTC. This sequence encodes CASSPPGLAGASYNEQFF.

CDR3 in amino acids: CASSQQDGFNSPLHF. In DNA form, the CDR3 reads TGTGCCAGCAGCCAACAGGACGGATTTAATTCACCCCTCCACTTT. The chain is built from TRBV11-2 and TRBJ1-6, with D possibly matching TRBD1 (5 bases). The V gene lost 5 bases and the J gene lost 6 bases, with 14 bases spanning the gap. The CDR3 runs to 15 residues. Germline loops: CDR1 SGHAT, CDR2 FQNNGV.

The chain uses TRBV7-2 and TRBJ1-5; the D gene is possibly TRBD1 (6 bases). Trimming cost V 4 bases and J 6 bases, with 13 bases left between them. Germline CDR1 and CDR2: SGHTA and FQGNSA. CDR3 length: 14 residues. Here the CDR3 reads CASSSTGLSQPQHF. CDR3 DNA sequence: TGTGCCAGCAGCTCTACAGGGTTGAGTCAGCCCCAGCATTTT.

The chain links TRBV7-9 to TRBJ2-5; 10 bases are shared with TRBD1. The CDR3 is made up of 15 amino acids. Germline assignment: CDR1 SEHNR and CDR2 FQNEAQ (reference sequence). Germline trimming cut 0 bases from V and 5 bases from J; bases unmatched to any gene: 3. The chain's CDR3 is CASSLATGGSETQYF. In DNA form, the CDR3 reads TGTGCCAGCAGCTTAGCGACAGGGGGCTCTGAGACCCAGTACTTC.

The rearrangement links TRBV4-1 to TRBJ2-7; tentatively, D is TRBD2 (6 bases). V was cut by 6 bases and J by 5 bases, with 26 bases left in between. This CDR3 comprises 17 residues. The V gene's germline CDR1 is MGHRA and CDR2 YSYEKL. The CDR3 DNA is TGCGCCAGCAGTCAAAGTTTTAGCGGCAATTCTCTTAACGAGCAGTACTTC. It yields the protein CASSQSFSGNSLNEQYF.

This clone has a single count. This chain links TRBV11-2 with TRBJ1-3; D is possibly TRBD1 (5 bases). The CDR3 runs 15 residues. Trimming stripped 0 bases from V and 4 bases from J, with 10 bases between. The germline gives CDR1 SGHAT, CDR2 FQNNGV. CDR3 nucleotides: TGTGCCAGCAGCTTAGAGACAGCAAAGGGAAACACCATATATTTT. Its protein is CASSLETAKGNTIYF.